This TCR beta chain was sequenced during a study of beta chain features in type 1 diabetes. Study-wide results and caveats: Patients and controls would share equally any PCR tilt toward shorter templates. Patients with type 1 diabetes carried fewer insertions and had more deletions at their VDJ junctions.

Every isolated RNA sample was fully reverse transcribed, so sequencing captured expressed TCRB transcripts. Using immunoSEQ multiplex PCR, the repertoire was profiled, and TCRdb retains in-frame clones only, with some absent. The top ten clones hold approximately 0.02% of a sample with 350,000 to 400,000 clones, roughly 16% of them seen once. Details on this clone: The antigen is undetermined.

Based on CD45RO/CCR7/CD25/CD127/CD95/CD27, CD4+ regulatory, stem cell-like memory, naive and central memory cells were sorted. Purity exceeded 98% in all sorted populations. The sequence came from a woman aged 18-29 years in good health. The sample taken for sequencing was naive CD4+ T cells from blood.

The CDR3 reads CASSQAGLPGTEAFF. For the CDR3, the DNA is TGTGCCAGCAGCCAAGCGGGACTCCCGGGCACTGAAGCTTTCTTT. J is TRBJ1-1 and V is TRBV14, with D maybe TRBD1 (5 bases). V lost 1 base to trimming and J lost 4 bases, with 13 bases between them. This CDR3 is 15 amino acids long. CDR1 and CDR2 (germline): SGHDN, FVKESK.